The clone carrying this TCR beta chain turned up a few times. As yet, its antigen is unknown. This sample was included in a study of T cells after yellow fever vaccination. Points from the study as a whole: Although the secondary response was weaker, it peaked faster, at day 5 versus 15. Clonotype sharing between CD4 and CD8 compartments was small. Most primary-vaccination clones reappeared after the booster (about 97% CD4, roughly 88% CD8).

V dropped 6 bases and J dropped 0 bases, with 12 bases sitting between them. The CDR3 runs to 14 residues. For TCR, cDNA came from 5'RACE template switching, which added a universal primer site and UMIs. TCRdb reanalysed the 5' RACE reads using MiXCR and keeps one entry per CDR3 protein. Of roughly 520,000 distinct CDR3 sequences in the sample, less than 25% were seen once. The J gene is TRBJ2-7, the V gene TRBV12-3 or TRBV12-4; D gene unclear. The sequence derives from a man younger than 35 who received the YFV17D yellow fever vaccine. Sequencing used PBMCs, obtained less than 25 days after the first yellow fever vaccination. The CDR3 region is CASSVVLSSYEQYF. CDR3 nucleotides: TGTGCCAGCAGCGTAGTTCTTAGCTCCTACGAGCAGTACTTC.